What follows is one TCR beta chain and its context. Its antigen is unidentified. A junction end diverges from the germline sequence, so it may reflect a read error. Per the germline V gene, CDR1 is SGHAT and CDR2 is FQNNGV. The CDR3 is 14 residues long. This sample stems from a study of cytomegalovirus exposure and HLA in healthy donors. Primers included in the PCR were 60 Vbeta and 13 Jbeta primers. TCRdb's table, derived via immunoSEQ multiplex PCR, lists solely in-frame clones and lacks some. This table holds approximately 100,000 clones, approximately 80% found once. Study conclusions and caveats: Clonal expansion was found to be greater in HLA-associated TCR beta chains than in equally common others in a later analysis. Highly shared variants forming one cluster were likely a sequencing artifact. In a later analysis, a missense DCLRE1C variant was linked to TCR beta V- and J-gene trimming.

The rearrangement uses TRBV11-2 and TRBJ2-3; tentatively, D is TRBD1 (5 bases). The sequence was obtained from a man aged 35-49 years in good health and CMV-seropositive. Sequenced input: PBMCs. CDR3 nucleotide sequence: TGTGCCAGCACCTTAGGGGTGCAGGGAGATACGCAGTATTTT. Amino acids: CASTLGVQGDTQYF. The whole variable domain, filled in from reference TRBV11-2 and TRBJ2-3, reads EAGVAQSPRYKIIEKRQSVAFWCNPISGHATLYWYQQILGQGPKLLIQFQNNGVVDDSQLPKDRFSAERLKGVDSTLKIQPAKLEDSAVYLCASTLGVQGDTQYFGPGTRLTVL.